The clone carrying this T cell receptor (beta chain) was seen at least ten times. CDR3 length: 16 residues. Germline-derived CDR1 and CDR2 are MNHEY and SVGAGI. J gave up 2 bases and V 2 bases, and 1 base lay outside the gene matches. This record comes from a study of T cells in Graves' hyperthyroidism and ophthalmopathy. Authors of the study amplified TCR beta CDR3 regions from RNA transcripts. Primed by the HTBI set, a first-round RT-PCR was run on the TCR CDR3. TCRdb reanalysed the multiplex PCR reads using MiXCR and keeps one entry per CDR3 protein. The profile shows approximately 610,000 distinct CDR3 sequences, around 15% of them singletons.

The sample consisted of blood. This chain joins TRBV6-5 and TRBJ2-6; 9 bases line up with TRBD1. The TCR originated in a woman aged 40 to 55 with Graves' ophthalmopathy. The CDR3 DNA is TGTGCCAGCAGTTACGGACAGGGGCCTGGGGCCAACGTCCTGACTTTC. It is translated as CASSYGQGPGANVLTF.